This record concerns one T cell receptor beta chain sequence. Its antigen is unidentified. A junction end diverges from the germline sequence, so it may reflect a read error. This sample is drawn from a study of tumor-infiltrating lymphocytes in primary liver carcinoma. Study-wide results and limits: The overlap of tumor-adjacent and tumor-blood pairs was smaller than that of tumor region pairs.

From approximately 0.5 ug of total RNA, TCR beta-specific cDNA was reverse-transcribed using a constant-region primer. ARM-PCR, slightly modified, supplied the TCR beta libraries through three nested multiplex PCR rounds. TRBV1-TRBV30 forward and Cbeta reverse primers drove the first two roughly 10-cycle rounds. Each CDR3 protein is one row after TCRdb ran MiXCR on the multiplex PCR reads. This table has fewer than 50,000 distinct CDR3 sequences, around 75% appearing once. The CDR3 runs to 16 residues. The germline CDR1 and CDR2 sequences are MNHEY and SVGEGT. Both RNA and DNA were isolated together from about 19-30 mg of bulk tissue that had not been sorted.

The sequenced material came from tumor-adjacent normal liver tissue. This TCR came from a woman aged 25 to 45 with primary liver carcinoma and hepatitis B virus infection. The chain is built from TRBV6-2 or TRBV6-3 and TRBJ1-5; 7 nucleotides agree with TRBD1. The CDR3 DNA reads as TGTGCCAACAGTTACGGAGCAGGGGGAAGCAATCAGCCCCAGCATTTC. This codes for CANSYGAGGSNQPQHF.